This is a list of T cell receptor beta chains from one sample in a study of identical twins. TCRdb reprocessed the 5' RACE reads via MiXCR and lists one record per CDR3 protein. This table has around 100,000 distinct CDR3 sequences, 5.9% appearing once. The sequencing input was memory T cells sorted from blood. These TCRs come from a woman aged 45-60 years in good health. Each CDR3 is given without its conserved first and last residue. Each record gives: V gene, D gene, CDR3 length, CDR3 protein. D genes are given only for firm matches.

TRBV5-1,.,9,ASSLEETQY
TRBV13,.,17,ASSLDSFGQSGNTGELF
TRBV11-3,.,11,ASSPPGSYEQY
TRBV7-7,TRBD2,13,ASSDPAGVAGELF
TRBV19,.,10,ASRGAKLEAF
TRBV5-6,.,15,ASSTQDRISYNSPLH
TRBV12-3/TRBV12-4,.,17,ASSSSGTVEGTLHGELF
TRBV5-1,TRBD2,10,ASGSGVETQY
TRBV5-5,.,12,ASSLAGQLYEQY
TRBV7-8,.,10,ASLSMNTEAF
TRBV5-6,.,11,ASSPLERETQY
TRBV7-8,TRBD2,17,ASSSRVAGGQDGTDTQY
TRBV30,TRBD2,12,AGTKREWRNEQF
TRBV2,.,11,ASRGGRSTEAF
TRBV5-6,TRBD2,14,ASSLPAGAIRGEQF
TRBV12-3/TRBV12-4,.,12,ASSPGLGGNEQF